The 24 T cell receptor beta chains in this list originate from one sample, sequenced in a study of shared clonotypes between healthy human individuals. Sequencing was performed with immunoSEQ multiplex PCR; in TCRdb, only in-frame clones are kept and a portion is missing. The top ten hold about 1.1% of the sample, which has over 2 million clones, about 94% seen once. Naive CD8 cells, CD45RO-negative and positively selected for CCR7, excluded terminally differentiated effector memory CD45RA+ cells. Sample: naive CD8+ T cells sorted from blood. Source of these receptors: a man aged 18 to 35 in good health.

The chain is built from TRBV13 and TRBJ2-7; possibly TRBD2 for D (6 bases). The ends were cut back, 5 bases at V and 6 bases at J, with 11 bases in the middle. The V gene's germline CDR1 is PRHDT and CDR2 FYEKMQ (reference sequence). The CDR3 length is 12 residues. In DNA form, the CDR3 reads TGTGCCAGCAGCGGCGGGACCAGCGAGCAGTACTTC. Encoded protein: CASSGGTSEQYF.

This clone came up once. The chain combines TRBV29-1 with TRBJ2-7; tentative D call: TRBD1 (5 bases). V was trimmed by 3 bases and J by 2 bases, leaving 11 bases between them. CDR1 and CDR2 (germline): SQVTM, ANQGSEA. The CDR3 is 13 amino acids. The CDR3 here is CSVEAGATYEQYF. The CDR3 nucleotides read TGCAGCGTTGAGGCTGGGGCGACCTACGAGCAGTACTTC.

The chain recombines TRBV27 with TRBJ2-6; TRBD2 is a possible D gene (6 bases). The germline V gene has CDR1 MNHEY and CDR2 SMNVEV (reference sequence). This CDR3 region has 15 residues. V was clipped by 5 bases and J by 4 bases, with 12 bases between them. This CDR3 reads CASSTGSPGANVLTF. The CDR3, as DNA: TGTGCCAGCAGTACCGGGAGCCCCGGGGCCAACGTCCTGACTTTC.

In this sample, this clone turned up once. This chain connects TRBV9 to TRBJ2-1; a weak D match, TRBD2 (6 bases). The V gene's germline CDR1 is SGDLS and CDR2 YYNGEE. The germline V and J ends were trimmed by 3 bases and 3 bases, with 13 bases remaining between them. The CDR3 is 15 amino acids. The CDR3, as DNA: TGTGCCAGCAGCGCCCGGGACTTCGACTACAATGAGCAGTTCTTC. It codes for CASSARDFDYNEQFF. Full variable domain (rest looked up from reference TRBV9 and TRBJ2-1): DSGVTQTPKHLITATGQRVTLRCSPRSGDLSVYWYQQSLDQGLQFLIQYYNGEERAKGNILERFSAQQFPDLHSELNLSSLELGDSALYFCASSARDFDYNEQFFGPGTRLTVL.

This rearrangement joins TRBV19 to TRBJ2-5; 9 nucleotides align to TRBD1. There are 14 residues in the CDR3. Germline V gene lookup returns CDR1 LNHDA and CDR2 SQIVND (reference sequence). V was clipped by 3 bases and J by 5 bases; unmatched bases: 4. CDR3 sequence reads: CASSMWTGAETQYF. CDR3 DNA sequence: TGTGCCAGTAGTATGTGGACAGGGGCGGAGACCCAGTACTTC. The variable domain in full, completed from reference TRBV19 and TRBJ2-5, reads DGGITQSPKYLFRKEGQNVTLSCEQNLNHDAMYWYRQDPGQGLRLIYYSQIVNDFQKGDIAEGYSVSREKKESFPLTVTSAQKNPTAFYLCASSMWTGAETQYFGPGTRLLVL.

The chain joins TRBV27 to TRBJ2-7, with 7 bases aligning to TRBD2. V dropped 6 bases and J dropped 2; count of bases not matched to a gene: 7. The CDR3 length is 14 residues. From germline, CDR1 is MNHEY and CDR2 SMNVEV (reference sequence). The DNA of the CDR3 is TGTGCCAGCAGCATAGCGGGTAGCACCTACGAGCAGTACTTC. Its protein is CASSIAGSTYEQYF.

This rearrangement joins TRBV30 to TRBJ1-1, with 8 bases fitting TRBD1. With V trimmed by 5 bases and J by 6 bases, 5 bases remained unmatched. This CDR3 spans 12 amino acids. Germline values: CDR1 GTSNPN, CDR2 SVGIG (reference sequence). The DNA of the CDR3 is TGTGCCTGGGGGACAGGCTCACCTGAAGCTTTCTTT. This encodes CAWGTGSPEAFF.

V is TRBV7-9 and J is TRBJ2-3; perhaps TRBD2 as D (5 bases). This CDR3 spans 13 amino acids. CDR1 is SEHNR and CDR2 is FQNEAQ in the germline V gene (reference sequence). Trimming removed 2 bases at V and 13 bases at J, with 16 bases between. The CDR3 reads CASSLTRDSKEYF. The CDR3, as DNA: TGTGCCAGCAGCTTAACCCGGGATAGCAAGGAGTATTTT.

V is TRBV10-3 and J is TRBJ1-1; the D gene is possibly TRBD1 (6 bases). Germline loops: CDR1 ENHRY, CDR2 SYGVKD. The CDR3 sequence is 16 residues long. Trimming stripped 3 bases from V and 0 bases from J, with 14 bases between. CDR3 DNA: TGTGCCATCAGTGATTCCCCCAGGGGTATGAACACTGAAGCTTTCTTT. Its protein is CAISDSPRGMNTEAFF.

The V and J genes are TRBV6-1 and TRBJ1-3; 8 bases are a match to TRBD1. CDR3 length: 15 residues. CDR1 is MNHNS, CDR2 SASEGT, per germline. The junction had 9 bases not matched to a gene; V was cut back by 7 bases and J by 4 bases. In DNA form, the CDR3 reads TGTGCCAGCAATGCCGCAGGGGGCTACGGAAACACCATATATTTT. Translation gives CASNAAGGYGNTIYF.

The chain employs TRBV11-2 and TRBJ2-3; D unresolved. Trimming removed 1 base from V and 2 bases from J, with 7 bases in between. The V gene's germline CDR1 is SGHAT and CDR2 FQNNGV. CDR3 size: 14 residues. The CDR3 loop is CASSLGYSTDTQYF. The DNA for the CDR3 is TGTGCCAGCAGCTTAGGTTACTCCACAGATACGCAGTATTTT.

The chain links TRBV27 to TRBJ2-3, with a tentative D call TRBD1 (6 bases). CDR1 and CDR2 from the germline V gene are MNHEY and SMNVEV (reference sequence). Deletions cut 7 bases from V and 2 bases from J, with 13 bases between. This CDR3 is 14 amino acids long. CDR3 nucleotides: TGTGCCAGCACCCCGGGACACATCACAGATACGCAGTATTTT. This codes for CASTPGHITDTQYF.

V usage is TRBV2 and J usage is TRBJ1-1, with D maybe TRBD1 (6 bases). CDR3 length equals 12 residues. The germline V gene encodes CDR1 SNHLY and CDR2 FYNNEI. V was trimmed by 6 bases and J by 8 bases, leaving 13 bases between them. Here the CDR3 reads CASSGGAPEAFF. CDR3 nucleotide sequence: TGTGCCAGCAGCGGGGGCGCGCCGGAAGCTTTCTTT.

A single count supports this clone. The chain employs TRBV6-5 and TRBJ2-7; D unclear. The ends were cut back, 9 bases at V and 0 bases at J, with 12 bases in the middle. Germline CDR1 MNHEY, CDR2 SVGAGI. The CDR3 length is 13 residues. This CDR3 is CASGFTASYEQYF. The CDR3 DNA follows: TGTGCCAGTGGCTTCACAGCCTCCTACGAGCAGTACTTC.

The V call is TRBV28, the J call TRBJ2-7; 10 bases map to TRBD1. This CDR3 has 15 amino acids. V was pared by 5 bases and J by 6 bases, with 10 bases of the junction left unmatched. Germline CDR1 reads MDHEN; CDR2 reads SYDVKM. CDR3 nucleotides: TGTGCCAGCAGTACTTACCGACAGGGGGCTGGCGAGCAGTACTTC. This gives the protein CASSTYRQGAGEQYF.

The J gene is TRBJ1-5, the V gene TRBV10-2, with no clear D. The CDR3 runs to 16 residues. Per the germline V gene, CDR1 is WSHSY and CDR2 is SAAADI. The V gene lost 0 bases and the J gene lost 4 bases, with 13 bases spanning the gap. The CDR3 loop is CASSESLRGGNQPQHF. The CDR3 DNA follows: TGCGCCAGCAGTGAGTCCCTCCGGGGAGGGAATCAGCCCCAGCATTTT.

About this clone: Other DNA sequences in the same sample also yield this CDR3. This rearrangement joins TRBV9 to TRBJ2-7, with 12 nucleotides matching TRBD2. The V segment lost 4 bases and the J segment 5 bases; nucleotides outside the gene matches: 7. The V gene's germline CDR1 is SGDLS and CDR2 YYNGEE. This CDR3 has 15 residues. In nucleotides, the CDR3 is TGTGCCAGCAGCCCCCTAGCGGGGGGGCCCCACGAGCAGTACTTC. It is translated as CASSPLAGGPHEQYF.

The J gene is TRBJ2-7, the V gene TRBV10-3, with TRBD2 as a possible D gene (5 bases). The germline CDR1 and CDR2 sequences are ENHRY and SYGVKD. This CDR3 has 15 amino acids. The V and J ends lost 3 bases and 2 bases respectively, with 14 bases between them. The CDR3 loop reads CAISDIKEDAYEQYF. CDR3 nucleotides: TGTGCCATCAGTGACATTAAGGAGGATGCCTACGAGCAGTACTTC.

The rearrangement joins TRBV2 to TRBJ2-3; 9 nucleotides agree with TRBD1. Germline CDR1 is SNHLY and CDR2 is FYNNEI. CDR3 length equals 16 residues. After removal of 2 bases from V and 2 bases from J, the junction contained 5 bases not matched to a gene. The CDR3 DNA is TGTGCCAGCAGTGAACTAGGGACAGGGTACACAGATACGCAGTATTTT. It yields the protein CASSELGTGYTDTQYF.

This chain uses TRBV7-9 with TRBJ1-2; TRBD1 aligns across 9 bases. Germline V lookup: CDR1 SEHNR, CDR2 FQNEAQ (reference sequence). Trimming took 5 bases from V and 7 from J; bases not matched to a gene: 11. This CDR3 is built from 15 residues. The CDR3 sequence is CASSPENRGQGGYTF. The CDR3 DNA follows: TGTGCCAGCAGCCCAGAAAACAGGGGGCAGGGTGGCTACACCTTC.

About this clone: The same CDR3 can be traced to other DNA sequences in this sample. The gene calls are TRBV7-9 and TRBJ2-7; 8 bases agree with TRBD1. The CDR3 is 14 amino acids. V gave up 3 bases and J gave up 3 bases; unmatched junction bases: 4. Germline CDR1 reads SEHNR; CDR2 reads FQNEAQ (reference sequence). In DNA, the CDR3 is TGTGCCAGCAGCTTGGACAGGGCGTACTACGAGCAGTACTTC. This codes for CASSLDRAYYEQYF.

The genes are TRBV7-2 and TRBJ1-1, with TRBD1 matching 7 bases. There are 18 residues in the CDR3. V lost 1 base and J lost 6; bases outside the gene matches: 17. Germline assignment: CDR1 SGHTA and CDR2 FQGNSA. The CDR3 protein is CASSLVAGTELWHPEAFF. The CDR3 DNA is TGTGCCAGCAGCTTAGTCGCCGGGACAGAGTTATGGCACCCTGAAGCTTTCTTT.

The chain carries TRBV30 and TRBJ2-1; 7 bases are shared with TRBD1. Germline V gives CDR1 GTSNPN, CDR2 SVGIG (reference sequence). The V and J ends lost 5 bases and 8 bases, in that order; junction bases with no gene match: 12. This CDR3 has 14 residues. CDR3 protein: CAWDMGQSGDEQFF. For the CDR3, the DNA is TGTGCCTGGGATATGGGACAGAGTGGCGATGAGCAGTTCTTC.

This chain links TRBV4-1 with TRBJ1-3, with D possibly matching TRBD1 (6 bases). This CDR3 has 17 residues. The V gene lost 3 bases and the J gene lost 3 bases, with 18 bases spanning the gap. In germline, CDR1 is MGHRA, CDR2 YSYEKL. CDR3: CASSHYRDGLGGNTIYF. CDR3 in DNA: TGCGCCAGCAGCCACTACAGGGATGGCCTAGGTGGAAACACCATATATTTT.